Listed below are T cell receptor beta chains from one sample, sequenced in a study of cytomegalovirus exposure and HLA in healthy donors. Clones were sequenced by immunoSEQ multiplex PCR, and TCRdb holds only the in-frame ones, with some missing. The table includes about 360,000 clones, 70% to 90% detected once. Sequenced: PBMCs. Receptor source: a woman between 18 and 29 years old in good health and CMV-seronegative. CDR3s include the opening cysteine and the closing phenylalanine or tryptophan.

CASSLPLESVTDEQFF	TRBV7-9
CASSFGQKQFF	TRBV5-4
CATDWGGGYTEAFF	TRBV28
CASSLPAGGYGYTF	TRBV28
CAIEPGQGTHEQYF	TRBV6-1
CSAHHEEAQYF	TRBV20-1
CASSPRQPYEQYF	TRBV18
CASNSRLAGGSGDTQYF	TRBV7-7
CASSPMTGVYTF	TRBV2
CATSRDRGNQPQHF	TRBV15
CASSFRREGTEAFF	TRBV5-4
CATSRWQAPTDTQYF	TRBV15
CASSLSTRLALAGGAGNTIYF	TRBV13
CASSLKGPGYEQYF	TRBV28
CAWMSGREQFF	TRBV30